The present entry profiles one T cell receptor (beta chain) with its context. Its specificity is unknown. The data are from a study of OX40 agonist ivuxolimab in advanced cancers. Study-wide findings and caveats: Expanded clones were, on average, more numerous in CD8+ T cells than in CD4+.

The protocol was immunoSEQ multiplex PCR, while the TCRdb copy is restricted to in-frame clones and leaves out a portion. The sample has around 40,000 clones, 80% seen once. The length of the CDR3 is 15 residues. Germline V gives CDR1 SEHNR, CDR2 FQNEAQ (reference sequence). Deletions cut 1 base from V and 6 bases from J, with 16 bases between. The TCR sequence derives from an adult with an advanced solid tumor such as melanoma, head and neck, liver or kidney cancer. Sequencing used CD4+ or CD8+ T cells sorted from blood, obtained in a trial of the OX40 agonist ivuxolimab. V and J are TRBV7-9 and TRBJ2-7, with D perhaps matching TRBD2 (5 bases). The DNA for the CDR3 is TGTGCCAGCAGCTTAGAGATGGTTAGCGTGGGCGAGCAGTACTTC. Amino acid sequence: CASSLEMVSVGEQYF.